This is a list of T cell receptor beta chains from one sample in a study of technical replicates of blood from several donors. This table comes from immunoSEQ multiplex PCR, and its TCRdb copy is limited to in-frame clones, with some not included. The sample carries 75,000 to 85,000 clones, about 81% recorded once. Sequencing was carried out using PBMCs. These receptors all stem from a human donor in good health. Some clones in this sample may be carry-over from other donors' samples. Both conserved end residues are part of each CDR3. D genes are given only for firm matches. Not all rows give a size; the values are once, few, many and, for expanded clones, a class.

j_call,d_call,v_call,clone_size,cdr3_nt,cdr3_aa
TRBJ1-5,TRBD1,TRBV19,NA,TGTGCCAGTAGCCCGCAGGGGGCAGATCAGCCCCAGCATTTT,CASSPQGADQPQHF
TRBJ2-1,TRBD2,TRBV30,NA,TGTGCCTGGGGGACTAGCGGGAGTTTCACTGAGCAGTTCTTC,CAWGTSGSFTEQFF
TRBJ2-7,TRBD2,TRBV4-1,NA,TGCGCCAGCAGCCAAGGCCATAGCGGGAGGCGGGCCGAGCAGTACTTC,CASSQGHSGRRAEQYF
TRBJ2-7,TRBD2,TRBV7-9,NA,TGTGCCAGCGGGGAAGCGGCGGGAGCACGGGAGCAGTACTTC,CASGEAAGAREQYF
TRBJ1-1,TRBD1,TRBV4-3,NA,TGCGCCAGCAGCCAAGATGTGACAGGGATGAACACTGAAGCTTTCTTT,CASSQDVTGMNTEAFF
TRBJ1-5,TRBD1,TRBV7-9,NA,TGTGCCAGCAGCTCAGGGGGCCCGGATAGCAATCAGCCCCAGCATTTT,CASSSGGPDSNQPQHF
TRBJ1-1,TRBD1,TRBV7-9,NA,TGTGCCAGCAGCTCACGGGACAGACCCTCTGAAGCTTTCTTT,CASSSRDRPSEAFF
TRBJ2-3,TRBD2,TRBV6-6,NA,TGTGCCAGCAGTACCGGGACTAGTTTGGATACGCAGTATTTT,CASSTGTSLDTQYF
TRBJ2-1,NA,TRBV14,NA,TGTGCCAGCAGCCAAGACGCCTGGGCCTATGAGCAGTTCTTC,CASSQDAWAYEQFF
TRBJ2-2,NA,TRBV27,NA,TGTGCCAGCAGTTCGCCCAGGGGTGTGAGCACCGGGGAGCTGTTTTTT,CASSSPRGVSTGELFF
TRBJ2-2,TRBD1,TRBV28,NA,TGTGCCAGCAGTTTGACAGGGGGCTACGCCACCGGGGAGCTGTTTTTT,CASSLTGGYATGELFF
TRBJ1-3,NA,TRBV25-1,NA,TGTGCCAGCAGTGGGGAGGGTGTCCCCTCTGGAAACACCATATATTTT,CASSGEGVPSGNTIYF
TRBJ1-1,NA,TRBV7-7,NA,TGTGCCAGCAGCTTGAAAGGGGATACTGAAGCTTTCTTT,CASSLKGDTEAFF
TRBJ2-1,NA,TRBV29-1,NA,TGCAGCGTCAGCAGCGCTGAGCAGTTCTTC,CSVSSAEQFF
TRBJ2-1,NA,TRBV4-1,NA,TGCGCCAGCAGCCCTCAGCGGGACAATGAGCAGTTCTTC,CASSPQRDNEQFF
TRBJ2-7,TRBD2,TRBV7-8,once,TGTGCCAGCAGAAATCCGGGACTAGCGGGTTACGAGCAGTACTTC,CASRNPGLAGYEQYF
TRBJ2-5,NA,TRBV7-6,NA,TGTGCCAGCAGCTTCGGGGGAGGAGAGACCCAGTACTTC,CASSFGGGETQYF
TRBJ2-1,NA,TRBV9,NA,TGTGCCAGCAGCGTAGGCCCAGCGATCAATGAGCAGTTCTTC,CASSVGPAINEQFF
TRBJ2-1,TRBD1,TRBV15,NA,TGTGCCACCAGCAGAGTTGGACAGGGATACAATGAGCAGTTCTTC,CATSRVGQGYNEQFF
TRBJ2-1,TRBD2,TRBV7-6,once,TGTGCCAGCAGCCCGGGACTAGCAGGCGATGAGCAGTTCTTC,CASSPGLAGDEQFF
TRBJ2-7,NA,TRBV10-2,NA,TGCGCCAGCAGTGACAGGCTCAACGAGCAGTACTTC,CASSDRLNEQYF
TRBJ2-1,TRBD1,TRBV19,NA,TGTGCCAGTATAAACCCGGAACAGGGGTACAATGAGCAGTTCTTC,CASINPEQGYNEQFF
TRBJ2-5,NA,TRBV7-3,NA,TGTGCCAGCAGCTTAAGTCAGGCAGAGACCCAGTACTTC,CASSLSQAETQYF
TRBJ2-2,TRBD2,TRBV29-1,NA,TGCAGCGTTGAGGGGCCGCGGGAGGGCCTAGGTGGCACCGGGGAGCTGTTTTTT,CSVEGPREGLGGTGELFF